The 8 T cell receptor beta chains presented below share a single source sample, sequenced in a study of blood T cell repertoires in COVID-19. The table came from immunoSEQ multiplex PCR; TCRdb's copy has only in-frame clones and leaves some out. The profile shows 350,000 to 450,000 clones, around 89% of them singletons. The sample was PBMCs or T cells enriched from blood (not recorded which). The source of these receptors is a man aged 25 to 45 who had recovered from COVID-19.

The chain uses TRBV30 and TRBJ2-1, with TRBD2 matching 9 bases. The ends lost 5 bases at V and 3 bases at J; junction bases unmatched: 5. The CDR3 sequence is 14 residues long. Germline V gene lookup returns CDR1 GTSNPN and CDR2 SVGIG (reference sequence). The CDR3 here is CAWDGLALYNEQFF. CDR3 DNA sequence: TGTGCCTGGGACGGACTAGCGCTCTACAATGAGCAGTTCTTC.

The V gene is TRBV6-4, the J gene TRBJ1-3; D gene uncertain. The CDR3 totals 13 residues. CDR1 and CDR2 (germline): MRHNA, SNTAGT. V was trimmed by 6 bases and J by 0 bases, leaving 6 bases between them. DNA of the CDR3: TGTGCCAGCAGCCCCAACTCTGGAAACACCATATATTTT. Translated, it gives CASSPNSGNTIYF.

This rearrangement joins TRBV27 to TRBJ2-2, with a possible D match to TRBD2 (5 bases). The CDR3 runs 13 residues. Germline V gene lookup returns CDR1 MNHEY and CDR2 SMNVEV (reference sequence). Trimming pared 9 bases from V and 3 bases from J, leaving 11 bases between. The CDR3 coding sequence is TGTGCCAGTTCTGACTACTACACCGGGGAGCTGTTTTTT. As protein: CASSDYYTGELFF.

This sequence joins TRBV19 and TRBJ2-1; D is possibly TRBD2 (5 bases). The CDR3 spans 12 residues. In germline, CDR1 is LNHDA, CDR2 SQIVND (reference sequence). V was pared by 5 bases and J by 9 bases, with 11 bases between. The CDR3 here is CASSWTLGEQFF. The CDR3 DNA sequence: TGTGCCAGTAGTTGGACTTTAGGTGAGCAGTTCTTC.

J is TRBJ1-6 and V is TRBV5-4; D is perhaps TRBD1 (5 bases). The germline V and J ends were trimmed by 4 bases and 6 bases, with 11 bases remaining between them. This CDR3 region has 14 residues. CDR1 and CDR2 (germline): SGHNT, YYREEE (reference sequence). CDR3 in amino acids: CASSRGIGNSPLHF. DNA for the CDR3: TGTGCCAGCAGCCGGGGGATTGGTAATTCACCCCTCCACTTT.

V usage is TRBV28 and J usage is TRBJ1-4, with a weak D call TRBD1 (5 bases). Deletions cut 5 bases from V and 5 bases from J, with 15 bases between. Germline loops: CDR1 MDHEN, CDR2 SYDVKM. The CDR3 spans 15 residues. CDR3 loop: CASSGASRSNEKLFF. The CDR3 DNA reads as TGTGCCAGCAGTGGGGCCTCCAGGTCAAATGAAAAACTGTTTTTT.

The J gene is TRBJ2-7, the V gene TRBV28; 8 bases map to TRBD2. Germline V gene lookup returns CDR1 MDHEN and CDR2 SYDVKM. J lost 5 bases, V lost 5 bases, and 8 bases had no gene match. This CDR3 spans 14 amino acids. The CDR3 coding sequence is TGTGCCAGCAGTCGGGGGGGCGAAAACCACGAGCAGTACTTC. This gives the protein CASSRGGENHEQYF. The full variable domain, with the rest looked up from reference TRBV28 and TRBJ2-7, is DVKVTQSSRYLVKRTGEKVFLECVQDMDHENMFWYRQDPGLGLRLIYFSYDVKMKEKGDIPEGYSVSREKKERFSLILESASTNQTSMYLCASSRGGENHEQYFGPGTRLTVT.

The genes are TRBV7-8 and TRBJ1-2; weak D call: TRBD1 (6 bases). V lost 5 bases and J lost 4, with 17 bases in between. The germline gives CDR1 SGHVS, CDR2 FQNEAQ. This CDR3 has 15 residues. The CDR3 loop is CASSIARGGPYGYTF. The CDR3 DNA reads TGTGCCAGCAGCATTGCGCGGGGGGGGCCCTATGGCTACACCTTC.